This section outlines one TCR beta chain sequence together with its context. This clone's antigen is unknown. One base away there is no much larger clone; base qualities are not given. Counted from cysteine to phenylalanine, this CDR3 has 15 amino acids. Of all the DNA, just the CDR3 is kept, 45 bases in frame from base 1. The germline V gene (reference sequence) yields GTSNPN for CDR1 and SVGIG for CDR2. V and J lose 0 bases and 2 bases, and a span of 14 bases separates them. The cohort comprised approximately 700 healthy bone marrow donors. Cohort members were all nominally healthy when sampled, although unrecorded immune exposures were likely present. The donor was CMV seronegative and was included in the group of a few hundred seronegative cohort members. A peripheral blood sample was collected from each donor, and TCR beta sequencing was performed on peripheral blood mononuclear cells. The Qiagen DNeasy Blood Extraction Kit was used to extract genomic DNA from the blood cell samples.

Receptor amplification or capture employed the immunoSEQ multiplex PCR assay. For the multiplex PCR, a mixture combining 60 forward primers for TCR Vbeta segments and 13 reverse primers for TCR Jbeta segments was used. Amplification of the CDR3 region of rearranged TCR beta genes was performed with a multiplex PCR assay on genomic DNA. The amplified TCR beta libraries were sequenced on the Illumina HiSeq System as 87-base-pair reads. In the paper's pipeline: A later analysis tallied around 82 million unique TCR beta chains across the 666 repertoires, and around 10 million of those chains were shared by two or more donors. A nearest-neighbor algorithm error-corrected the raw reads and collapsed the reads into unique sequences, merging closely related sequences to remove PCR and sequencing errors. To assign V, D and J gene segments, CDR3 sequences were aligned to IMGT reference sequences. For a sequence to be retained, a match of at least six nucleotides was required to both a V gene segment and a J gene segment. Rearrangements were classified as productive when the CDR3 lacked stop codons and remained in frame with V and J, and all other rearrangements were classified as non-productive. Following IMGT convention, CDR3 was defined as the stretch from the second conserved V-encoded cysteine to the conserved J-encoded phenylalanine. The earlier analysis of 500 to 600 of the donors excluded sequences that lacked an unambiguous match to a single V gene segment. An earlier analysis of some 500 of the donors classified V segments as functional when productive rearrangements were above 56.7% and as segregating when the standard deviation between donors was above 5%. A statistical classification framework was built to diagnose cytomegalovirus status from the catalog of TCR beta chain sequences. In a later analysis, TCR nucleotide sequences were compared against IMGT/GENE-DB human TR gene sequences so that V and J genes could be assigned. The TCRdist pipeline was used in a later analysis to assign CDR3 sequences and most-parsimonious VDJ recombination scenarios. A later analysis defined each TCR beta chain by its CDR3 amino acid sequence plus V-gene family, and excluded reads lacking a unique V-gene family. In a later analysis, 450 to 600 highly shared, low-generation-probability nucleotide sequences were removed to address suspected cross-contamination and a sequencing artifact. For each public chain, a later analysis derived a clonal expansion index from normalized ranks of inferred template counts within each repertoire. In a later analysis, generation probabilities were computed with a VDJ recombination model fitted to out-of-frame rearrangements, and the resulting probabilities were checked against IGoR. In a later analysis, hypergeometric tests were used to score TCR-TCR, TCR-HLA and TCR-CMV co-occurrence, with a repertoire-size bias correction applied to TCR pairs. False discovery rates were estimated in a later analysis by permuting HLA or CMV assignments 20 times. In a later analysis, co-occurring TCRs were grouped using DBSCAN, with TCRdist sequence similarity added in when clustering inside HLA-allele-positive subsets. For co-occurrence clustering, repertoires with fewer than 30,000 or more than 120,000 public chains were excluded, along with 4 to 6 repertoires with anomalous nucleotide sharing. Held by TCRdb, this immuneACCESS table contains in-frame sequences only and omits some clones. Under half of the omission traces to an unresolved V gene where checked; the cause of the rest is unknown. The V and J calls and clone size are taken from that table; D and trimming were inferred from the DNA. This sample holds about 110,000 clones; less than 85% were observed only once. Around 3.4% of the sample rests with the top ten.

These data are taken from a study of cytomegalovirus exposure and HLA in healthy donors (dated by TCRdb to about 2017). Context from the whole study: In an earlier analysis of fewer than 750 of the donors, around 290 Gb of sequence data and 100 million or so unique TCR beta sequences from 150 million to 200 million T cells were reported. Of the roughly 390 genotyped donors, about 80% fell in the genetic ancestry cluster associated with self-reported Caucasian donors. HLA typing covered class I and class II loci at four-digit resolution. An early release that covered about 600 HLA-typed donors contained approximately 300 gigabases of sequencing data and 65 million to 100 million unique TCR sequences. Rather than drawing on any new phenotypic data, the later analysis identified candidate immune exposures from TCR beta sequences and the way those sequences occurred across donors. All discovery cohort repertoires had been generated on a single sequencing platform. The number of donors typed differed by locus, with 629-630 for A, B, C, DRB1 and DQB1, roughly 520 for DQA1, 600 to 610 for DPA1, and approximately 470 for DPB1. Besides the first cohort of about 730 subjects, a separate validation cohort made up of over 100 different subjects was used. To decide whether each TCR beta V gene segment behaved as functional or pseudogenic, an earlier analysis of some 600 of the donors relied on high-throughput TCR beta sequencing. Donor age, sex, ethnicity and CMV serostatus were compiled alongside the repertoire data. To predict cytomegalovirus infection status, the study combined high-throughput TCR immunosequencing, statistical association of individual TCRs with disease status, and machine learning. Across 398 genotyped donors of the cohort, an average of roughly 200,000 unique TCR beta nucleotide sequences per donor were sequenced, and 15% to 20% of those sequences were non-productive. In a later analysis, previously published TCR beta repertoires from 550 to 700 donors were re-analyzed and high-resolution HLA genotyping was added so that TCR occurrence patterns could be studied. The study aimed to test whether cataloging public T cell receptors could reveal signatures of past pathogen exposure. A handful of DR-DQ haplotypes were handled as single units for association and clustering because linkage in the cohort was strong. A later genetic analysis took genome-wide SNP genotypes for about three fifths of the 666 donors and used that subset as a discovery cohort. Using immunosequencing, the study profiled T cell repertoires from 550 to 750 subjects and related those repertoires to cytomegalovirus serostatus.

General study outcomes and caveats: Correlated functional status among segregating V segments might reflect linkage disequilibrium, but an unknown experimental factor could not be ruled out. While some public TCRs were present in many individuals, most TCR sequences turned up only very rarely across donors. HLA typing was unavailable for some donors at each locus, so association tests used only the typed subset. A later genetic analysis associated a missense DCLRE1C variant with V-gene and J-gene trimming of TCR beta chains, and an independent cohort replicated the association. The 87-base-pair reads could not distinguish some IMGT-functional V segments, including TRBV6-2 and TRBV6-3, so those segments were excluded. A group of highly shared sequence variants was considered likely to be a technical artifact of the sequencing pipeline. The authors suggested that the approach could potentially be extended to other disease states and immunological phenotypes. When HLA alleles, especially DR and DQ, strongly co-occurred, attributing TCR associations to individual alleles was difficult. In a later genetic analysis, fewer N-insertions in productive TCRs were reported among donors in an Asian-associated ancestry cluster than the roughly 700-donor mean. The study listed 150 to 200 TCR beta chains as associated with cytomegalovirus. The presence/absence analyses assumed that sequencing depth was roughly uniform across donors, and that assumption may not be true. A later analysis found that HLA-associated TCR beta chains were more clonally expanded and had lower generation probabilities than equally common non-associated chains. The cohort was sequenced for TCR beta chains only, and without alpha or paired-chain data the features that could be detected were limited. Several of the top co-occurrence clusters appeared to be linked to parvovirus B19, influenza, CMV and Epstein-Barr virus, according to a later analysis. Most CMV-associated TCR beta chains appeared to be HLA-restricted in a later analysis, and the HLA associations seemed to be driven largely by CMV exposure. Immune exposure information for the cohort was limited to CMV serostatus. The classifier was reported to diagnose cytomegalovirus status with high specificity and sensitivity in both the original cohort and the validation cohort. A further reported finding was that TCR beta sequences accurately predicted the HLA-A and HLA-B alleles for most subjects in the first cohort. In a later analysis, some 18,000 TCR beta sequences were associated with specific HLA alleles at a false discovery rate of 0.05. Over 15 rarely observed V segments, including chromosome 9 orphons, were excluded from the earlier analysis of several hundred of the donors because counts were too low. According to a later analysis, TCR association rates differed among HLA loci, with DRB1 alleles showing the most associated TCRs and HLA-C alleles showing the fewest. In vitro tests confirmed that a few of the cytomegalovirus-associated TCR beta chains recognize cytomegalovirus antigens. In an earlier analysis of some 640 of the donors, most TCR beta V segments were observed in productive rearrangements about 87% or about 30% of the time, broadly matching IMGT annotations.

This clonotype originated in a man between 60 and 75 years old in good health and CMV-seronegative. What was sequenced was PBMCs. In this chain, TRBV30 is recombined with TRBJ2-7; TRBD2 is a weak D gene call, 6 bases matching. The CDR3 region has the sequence CAWSVTGRYTYEQYF. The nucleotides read TGTGCCTGGAGTGTAACCGGGAGATACACCTACGAGCAGTACTTC.